This T cell receptor beta chain comes out of a study of T cell changes during pregnancy in multiple sclerosis. Sequencing used immunoSEQ multiplex PCR; TCRdb keeps in-frame clones, though not all of them. The sample has 75,000 to 95,000 clones, roughly nine tenths seen once. CDR3 length: 15 residues. The ends lost 6 bases at V and 4 bases at J; junction bases unmatched: 9. The germline CDR1 and CDR2 sequences are MNHEY and SVGAGI. The sequence derives from a female donor with multiple sclerosis, enrolled in a pregnancy study. The source material was peripheral blood, sampled in the first trimester of pregnancy. J is TRBJ2-1 and V is TRBV6-5; 7 bases are shared with TRBD1. The CDR3 sequence is CASRETGSPYNEQFF. CDR3 nucleotide sequence: TGTGCCAGCAGGGAGACAGGGTCCCCGTACAATGAGCAGTTCTTC.